This T cell receptor (beta chain) was identified in a study of blood T cell repertoires in COVID-19. The method was immunoSEQ multiplex PCR; TCRdb's version includes in-frame clones alone and lacks a portion of them. The repertoire has approximately 200,000 clones, approximately 87% of them found once; the top ten carry approximately 6.2%. Looked up from germline, CDR1 is MNHEY and CDR2 is SMNVEV (reference sequence). J gave up 1 base and V 5 bases, and 7 bases lay outside the gene matches. The CDR3 length is 16 residues. The gene calls are TRBV27 and TRBJ2-5; 10 bases match TRBD2. This TCR derives from a man in his fifties or sixties who had recovered from COVID-19. Input material: peripheral blood. CDR3 sequence reads: CASSPGLAESQETQYF. CDR3 sequence (DNA): TGTGCCAGCAGTCCAGGACTAGCGGAGAGCCAAGAGACCCAGTACTTC.